This T cell receptor beta chain was identified during a study of T cells in Graves' hyperthyroidism and ophthalmopathy. Across the study: Peripheral blood draws took place at initial diagnosis, ahead of any treatment.

Patients aged 18 to 65 had newly diagnosed hyperthyroidism lasting under 2 months. Diagnosis relied on clinical symptoms, serum thyroxine and TRAb, thyroid ultrasound and orbital computed tomography. Germline CDR1 reads GTSNPN; CDR2 reads SVGIG (reference sequence). This CDR3 comprises 14 residues. The ends were cut back, 2 bases at V and 0 bases at J, with 8 bases in the middle. RNA transcripts were the template for amplifying TCR beta CDR3 regions. In the first-round RT-PCR of the TCR CDR3, the HTBI primer set was used. TCRdb redid the calling of the multiplex PCR reads with MiXCR, one entry per CDR3 protein. Of nearly 600,000 distinct CDR3 sequences listed, 14% are singletons.

The clonotype originates from a woman younger than 45 with Graves' hyperthyroidism that later progressed to Graves' ophthalmopathy. The chain recombines TRBV30 with TRBJ1-5; D not certain. The sequenced sample was blood. CDR3 DNA sequence: TGTGCCTGGAGTCCAGACTATAGCAATCAGCCCCAGCATTTT. Amino acid sequence: CAWSPDYSNQPQHF.